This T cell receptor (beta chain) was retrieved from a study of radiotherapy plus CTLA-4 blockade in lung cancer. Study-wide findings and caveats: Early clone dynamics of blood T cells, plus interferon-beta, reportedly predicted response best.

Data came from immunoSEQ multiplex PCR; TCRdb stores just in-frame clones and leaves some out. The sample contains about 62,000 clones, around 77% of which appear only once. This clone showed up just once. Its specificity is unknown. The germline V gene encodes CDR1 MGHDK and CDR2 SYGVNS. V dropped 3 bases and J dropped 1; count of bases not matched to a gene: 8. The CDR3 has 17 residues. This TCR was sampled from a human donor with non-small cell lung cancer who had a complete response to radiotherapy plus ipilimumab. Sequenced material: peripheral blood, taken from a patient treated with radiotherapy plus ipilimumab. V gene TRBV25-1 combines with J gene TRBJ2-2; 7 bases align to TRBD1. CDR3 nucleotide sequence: TGTGCCAGCAGTGACCCTAACAGGGGATGGAACACCGGGGAGCTGTTTTTT. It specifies CASSDPNRGWNTGELFF.